This note documents a single T cell receptor beta chain sequence. Antigen unknown. A read error may account for a junction end that differs from germline. Amplification used 60 Vbeta primers and 13 Jbeta primers. Authors' analysis steps: A later analysis counted approximately 80 million unique TCR beta chains, around 10 million shared. Sequenced by immunoSEQ multiplex PCR; TCRdb stores in-frame clones only, minus some. D and trimming were read from the DNA, whereas the V and J calls and clone size are those reported in that table. The top ten hold roughly 9.8% of the sample, which has around 68,000 clones, 55% to 75% seen once. Germline-derived CDR1 and CDR2 are SGHTA and FQGTGA. This CDR3 contains 16 residues. These data are taken from a study of cytomegalovirus exposure and HLA in healthy donors. Regarding the study as a whole: The presence/absence work took it that sequencing depth was about the same across donors. Rates of TCR association differed by HLA locus in a later analysis, with DRB1 highest and HLA-C lowest.

Sequenced sample: PBMCs. The V call is TRBV7-3, the J call TRBJ2-2; TRBD1 aligns across 9 bases. The sequence was obtained from a woman aged 25-40 years in good health and CMV-seronegative. The CDR3 bases are TGTGCCATCAGCGATTCCGGGACAGGGACGACCGGGGAGCTGTTTTTT. Protein sequence: CAISDSGTGTTGELFF.